This T cell receptor (beta chain) comes out of a study of shared clonotypes between healthy human individuals. This CDR3 has 14 amino acids. With 5 bases removed from V and 0 bases from J, the gap between germline ends came to 7 bases. Germline V gene data show CDR1 as MNHEY and CDR2 as SVGAGI. Running of the assay took place at deep level. TCRdb's copy holds only in-frame clones and misses some; the assay was immunoSEQ multiplex PCR. The data contain about 2 million clones, about 95% of them singletons. Points from the study as a whole: Shared clonotypes across all four donors exceeded non-shared ones in generation probability. When naive CD4 clonotypes were compared across several donors, about 4.9% were shared.

For this clone: Its antigen is undetermined.

Naivety among CD8 cells was defined by CD45RO negativity and positive CCR7 selection, thereby excluding terminally differentiated effector memory CD45RA+ cells. This TCR derives from a man aged 18-30 years in good health. The rearrangement joins TRBV6-5 to TRBJ2-2; D is ambiguous. The sequencing input was naive CD8+ T cells sorted from blood. The chain's CDR3 is CASSPDPNTGELFF. The CDR3 DNA is TGTGCCAGCAGTCCGGACCCGAACACCGGGGAGCTGTTTTTT.